This TCR beta chain emerged from a study of T cells expressing NK-cell markers. Looking at the study overall: Researchers got TCR beta repertoires out of sorted CD3+CD56+NKG2C+, CD3+CD56+NKG2C- and CD3+CD56-NKG2C+ T cells. The eight sequenced donors comprised seven who were HCMV-seropositive and one who was seronegative. Points from the study as a whole: Evidence did not settle whether expanded NKG2C+ T cell clones targeted HCMV.

Libraries used 5'RACE template switching adding universal primer site and UMIs. From its re-call of the 5' RACE reads, TCRdb lists each CDR3 protein once, without DNA. This sample carries 150,000 or so distinct CDR3 sequences, with about a fifth going to the ten biggest clones. To note about this clonotype: Its antigen is unidentified.

Germline assignment: CDR1 SGHAT and CDR2 FQNNGV. The CDR3 length is 13 residues. Sequencing was done on a sample of blood T cells: a sorted CD56 or NKG2C T cell subset, CD4+ or CD8+ T cells, or bulk PBMC T cells (not recorded which). The clonotype was recovered from a woman between 18 and 69 years old in good health. This chain links TRBV11-2 with TRBJ2-2; TCRdb gives TRBD1 as the D gene, but with no DNA this cannot be confirmed. CDR3 amino acids: CASTGQPTGELFF.